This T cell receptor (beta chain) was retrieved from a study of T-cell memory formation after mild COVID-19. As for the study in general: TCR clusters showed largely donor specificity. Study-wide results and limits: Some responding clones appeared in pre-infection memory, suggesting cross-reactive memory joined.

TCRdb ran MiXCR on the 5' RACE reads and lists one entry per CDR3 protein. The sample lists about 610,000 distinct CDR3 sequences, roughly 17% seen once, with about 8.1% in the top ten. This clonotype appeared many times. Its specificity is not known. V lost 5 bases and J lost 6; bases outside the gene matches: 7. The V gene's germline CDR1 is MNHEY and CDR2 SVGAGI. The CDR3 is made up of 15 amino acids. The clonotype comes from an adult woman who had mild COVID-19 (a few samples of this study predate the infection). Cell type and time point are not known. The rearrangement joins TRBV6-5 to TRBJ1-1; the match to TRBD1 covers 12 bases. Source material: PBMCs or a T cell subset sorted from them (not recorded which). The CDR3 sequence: CASSNPGQGAAEAFF. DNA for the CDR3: TGTGCCAGCAGTAACCCGGGACAGGGGGCCGCTGAAGCTTTCTTT.